This record looks at one TCR beta chain sequence and its context. No antigen is known for it. A second PCR of about 6 to 11 cycles used a sample-barcoded 5' primer and a J-beta primer mix. Each CDR3 protein is one row after TCRdb ran MiXCR on the 5' RACE reads. The data hold about 1 million distinct CDR3 sequences, with 40% to 45% observed a single time. CDR1 and CDR2 from the germline V gene are LGHNT and FRNRAP. V was shortened by 1 base and J by 3 bases, with 13 bases between the two germline ends. This CDR3 contains 16 residues. This record belongs to a study of blood T cells in healthy people across ages. Points from the study as a whole: Changes seen in expanded clonotypes were possibly confounded by donor CMV status left unknown. Roughly linear declines in TCR beta diversity per million T cells occurred with age.

V is TRBV12-5 and J is TRBJ1-5, with D unresolved. Sequencing input: blood. The origin of this receptor is a woman aged 55-70 years in good health. The CDR3: CASGLAAGGYNQPQHF. The DNA of the CDR3 is TGTGCTAGTGGTTTGGCTGCAGGAGGCTACAATCAGCCCCAGCATTTT.